This T cell receptor beta chain was sequenced during a study of blood T cell repertoires in COVID-19. Study-wide context: The study drew acute and convalescent COVID-19 samples from the United States, Italy and Spain. Sources were T cells, B-cell-depleted T cells, or PBMCs; the material itself was cDNA or gDNA.

Under the authors' procedure: Amplification with reference gene primers provided the estimates of nucleated cell counts. TCRdb's copy holds only in-frame clones and misses some; the assay was immunoSEQ multiplex PCR. V and J calls and clone size come straight from that table; D and trimming were deduced from the DNA. The table lists about 130,000 clones, roughly 74% of them singletons. This clone has a single count. Sample: peripheral blood. This TCR was sampled from a man aged 60 to 75 with acute or convalescent COVID-19.

The CDR3 here is CATGDRGKGGHQPQHF. DNA of the CDR3: TGTGCCACCGGGGACAGGGGAAAGGGGGGCCATCAGCCCCAGCATTTT. The chain is built from TRBV19 and TRBJ1-5, with 10 bases aligning to TRBD1. Germline V gives CDR1 LNHDA, CDR2 SQIVND (reference sequence). The CDR3 is 16 amino acids. V dropped 10 bases and J dropped 5; count of bases not matched to a gene: 14.